This TCR beta chain was documented in a study of cytomegalovirus exposure and HLA in healthy donors. Note on this clone: Antigen: not known.

Trimming removed 1 base at V and 1 base at J, with 7 bases between. Per germline, CDR1 LGHNA and CDR2 YSLEER. This CDR3 region has 14 residues. Regarding the study as a whole: The study listed approximately 170 cytomegalovirus-associated TCR beta chains.

Libraries were prepared by immunoSEQ multiplex PCR; TCRdb keeps only in-frame clonotypes and omits some of them. The sample includes some 140,000 clones, roughly 84% of them seen just once. The chain couples TRBV4-3 to TRBJ1-1; D call uncertain. The receptor's source is a human donor in good health. Input material: PBMCs. DNA for the CDR3: TGCGCCAGCAGCCAAGCCAGAACGAACACTGAAGCTTTCTTT. Its translation: CASSQARTNTEAFF.